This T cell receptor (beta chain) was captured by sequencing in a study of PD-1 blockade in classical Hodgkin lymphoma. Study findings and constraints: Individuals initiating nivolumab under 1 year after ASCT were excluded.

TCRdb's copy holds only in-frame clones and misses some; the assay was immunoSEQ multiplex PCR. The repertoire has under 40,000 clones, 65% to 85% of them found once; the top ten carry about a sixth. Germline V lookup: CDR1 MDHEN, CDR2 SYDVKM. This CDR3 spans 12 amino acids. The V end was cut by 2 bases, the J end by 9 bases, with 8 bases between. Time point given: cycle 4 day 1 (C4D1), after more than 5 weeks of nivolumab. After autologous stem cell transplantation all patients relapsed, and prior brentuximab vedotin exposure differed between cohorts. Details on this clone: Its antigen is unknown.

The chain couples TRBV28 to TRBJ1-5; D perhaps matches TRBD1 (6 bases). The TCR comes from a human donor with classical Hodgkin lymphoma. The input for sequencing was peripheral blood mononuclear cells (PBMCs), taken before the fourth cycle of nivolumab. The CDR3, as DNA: TGTGCCAGCAGTTTAGAGACAGGGCCCCAGCATTTT. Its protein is CASSLETGPQHF.